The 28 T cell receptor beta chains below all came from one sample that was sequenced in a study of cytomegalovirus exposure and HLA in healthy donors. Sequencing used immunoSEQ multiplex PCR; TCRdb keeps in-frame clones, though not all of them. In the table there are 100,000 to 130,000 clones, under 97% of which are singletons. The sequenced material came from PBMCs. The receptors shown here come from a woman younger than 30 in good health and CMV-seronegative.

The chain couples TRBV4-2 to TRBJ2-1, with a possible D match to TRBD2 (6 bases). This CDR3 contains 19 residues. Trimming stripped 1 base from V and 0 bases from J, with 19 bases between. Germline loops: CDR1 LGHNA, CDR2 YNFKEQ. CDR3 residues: CASSQAVGGVTFSYNEQFF. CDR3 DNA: TGTGCCAGCAGCCAAGCTGTTGGCGGGGTTACATTCTCCTACAATGAGCAGTTCTTC.

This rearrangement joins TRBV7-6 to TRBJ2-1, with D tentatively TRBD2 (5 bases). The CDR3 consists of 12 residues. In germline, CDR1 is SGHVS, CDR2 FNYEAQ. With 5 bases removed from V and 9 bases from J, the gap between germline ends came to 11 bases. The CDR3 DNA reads TGTGCCAGCAGCCACGCGGGCGCTGAGCAGTTCTTC. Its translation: CASSHAGAEQFF.

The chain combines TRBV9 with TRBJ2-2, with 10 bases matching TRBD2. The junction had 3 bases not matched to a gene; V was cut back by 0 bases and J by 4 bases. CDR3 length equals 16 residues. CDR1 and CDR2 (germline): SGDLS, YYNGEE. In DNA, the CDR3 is TGTGCCAGCAGCGTAGCAGCGGGGGGGGTCACCGGGGAGCTGTTTTTT. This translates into CASSVAAGGVTGELFF.

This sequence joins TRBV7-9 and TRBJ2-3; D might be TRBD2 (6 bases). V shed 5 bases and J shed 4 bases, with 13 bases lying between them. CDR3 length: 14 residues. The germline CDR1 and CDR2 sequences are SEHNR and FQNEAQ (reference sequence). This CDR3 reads CASSPTSIPDTQYF. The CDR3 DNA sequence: TGTGCCAGCAGCCCTACTAGCATCCCAGATACGCAGTATTTT. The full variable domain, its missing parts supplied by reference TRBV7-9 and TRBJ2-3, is DTGVSQNPRHKITKRGQNVTFRCDPISEHNRLYWYRQTLGQGPEFLTYFQNEAQLEKSRLLSDRFSAERPKGSFSTLEIQRTEQGDSAMYLCASSPTSIPDTQYFGPGTRLTVL.

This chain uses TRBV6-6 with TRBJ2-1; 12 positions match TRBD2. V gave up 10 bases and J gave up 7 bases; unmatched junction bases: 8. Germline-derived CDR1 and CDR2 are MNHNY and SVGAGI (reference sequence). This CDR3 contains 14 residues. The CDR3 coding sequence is TGTGCCACCTTTCCTAGCGGGGGGGGGAATGAGCAGTTCTTC. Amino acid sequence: CATFPSGGGNEQFF.

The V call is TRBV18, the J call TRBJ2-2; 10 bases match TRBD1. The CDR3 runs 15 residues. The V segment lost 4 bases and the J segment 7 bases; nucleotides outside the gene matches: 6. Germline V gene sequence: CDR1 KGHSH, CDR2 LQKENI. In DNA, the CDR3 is TGTGCCAGCTCACTGGGACAGGGGATCGGCGGGGAGCTGTTTTTT. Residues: CASSLGQGIGGELFF.

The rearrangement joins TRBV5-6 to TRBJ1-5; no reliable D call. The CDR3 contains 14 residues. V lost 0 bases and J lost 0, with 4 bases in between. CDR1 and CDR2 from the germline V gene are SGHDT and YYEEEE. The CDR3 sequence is CASSLDSSNQPQHF. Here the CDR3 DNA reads TGTGCCAGCAGCTTGGACAGTAGCAATCAGCCCCAGCATTTT.

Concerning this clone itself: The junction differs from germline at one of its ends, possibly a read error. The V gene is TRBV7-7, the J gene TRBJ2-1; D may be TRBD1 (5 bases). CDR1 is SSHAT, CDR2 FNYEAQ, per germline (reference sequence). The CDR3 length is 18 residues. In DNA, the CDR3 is TGTGCTAGCAGCTTAGATCGCACAGGAAAAAGAAGGTACAATGAGCAGTTCTTC. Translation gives CASSLDRTGKRRYNEQFF.

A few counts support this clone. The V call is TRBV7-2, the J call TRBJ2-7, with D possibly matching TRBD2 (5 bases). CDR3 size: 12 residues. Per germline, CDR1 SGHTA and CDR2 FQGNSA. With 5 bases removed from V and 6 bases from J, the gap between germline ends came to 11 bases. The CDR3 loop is CASSPDRGEQYF. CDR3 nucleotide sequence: TGTGCCAGCAGCCCCGATCGGGGCGAGCAGTACTTC.

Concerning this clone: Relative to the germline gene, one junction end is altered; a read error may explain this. The CDR3 coding sequence is TGTGCCAGCAGCCTAGCGGGACTAGCGGGAGGAGAGACCCAGTACTTC. Encoded protein: CASSLAGLAGGETQYF. J is TRBJ2-5 and V is TRBV7-2, with 15 bases lining up with TRBD2. In germline, CDR1 is SGHTA, CDR2 FQGNSA. The CDR3 sequence is 16 residues long.

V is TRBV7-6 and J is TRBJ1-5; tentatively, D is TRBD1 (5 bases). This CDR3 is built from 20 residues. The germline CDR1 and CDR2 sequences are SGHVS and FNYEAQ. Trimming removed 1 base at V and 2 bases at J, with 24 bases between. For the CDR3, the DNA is TGTGCCAGCAGCTTAGTTCTATATCGGGGGGTAGTATTCGGCAATCAGCCCCAGCATTTT. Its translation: CASSLVLYRGVVFGNQPQHF. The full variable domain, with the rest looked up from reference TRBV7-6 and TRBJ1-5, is GAGVSQSPRYKVTKRGQDVALRCDPISGHVSLYWYRQALGQGPEFLTYFNYEAQQDKSGLPNDRFSAERPEGSISTLTIQRTEQRDSAMYRCASSLVLYRGVVFGNQPQHFGDGTRLSIL.

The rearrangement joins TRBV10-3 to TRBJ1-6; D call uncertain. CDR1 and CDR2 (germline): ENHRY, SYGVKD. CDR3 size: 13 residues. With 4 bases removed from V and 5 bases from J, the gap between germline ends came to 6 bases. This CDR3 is CAISAGDNSPLHF. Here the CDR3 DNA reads TGTGCCATCAGTGCGGGTGATAATTCACCCCTCCACTTT.

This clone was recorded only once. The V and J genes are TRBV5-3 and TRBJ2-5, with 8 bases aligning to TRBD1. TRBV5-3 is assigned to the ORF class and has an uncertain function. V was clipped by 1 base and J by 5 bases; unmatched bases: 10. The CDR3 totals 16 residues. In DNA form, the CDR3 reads TGTGCCAGAAGCTTGAAGGGTGAGGACAGGGACGAGACCCAGTACTTC. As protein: CARSLKGEDRDETQYF.

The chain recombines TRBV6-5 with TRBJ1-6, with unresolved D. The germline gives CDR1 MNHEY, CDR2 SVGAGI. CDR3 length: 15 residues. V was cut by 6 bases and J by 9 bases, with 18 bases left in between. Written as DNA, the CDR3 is TGTGCCAGCAGACCCCGCCGCGGGTTCAGTTCACCCCTCCACTTT. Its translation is CASRPRRGFSSPLHF.

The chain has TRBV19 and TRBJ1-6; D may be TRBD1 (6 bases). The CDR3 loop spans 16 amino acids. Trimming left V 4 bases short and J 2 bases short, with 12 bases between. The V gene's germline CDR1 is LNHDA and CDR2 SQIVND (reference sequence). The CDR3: CASSRPQGTYNSPLHF. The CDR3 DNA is TGTGCCAGTAGTAGACCTCAGGGGACCTATAATTCACCCCTCCACTTT. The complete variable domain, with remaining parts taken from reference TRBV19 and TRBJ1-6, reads DGGITQSPKYLFRKEGQNVTLSCEQNLNHDAMYWYRQDPGQGLRLIYYSQIVNDFQKGDIAEGYSVSREKKESFPLTVTSAQKNPTAFYLCASSRPQGTYNSPLHFGNGTRLTVT.

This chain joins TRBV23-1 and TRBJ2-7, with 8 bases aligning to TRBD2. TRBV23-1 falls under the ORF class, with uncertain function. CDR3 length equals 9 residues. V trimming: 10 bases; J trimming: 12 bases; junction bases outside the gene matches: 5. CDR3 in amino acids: CANRRGGYF. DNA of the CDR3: TGCGCCAATCGCCGGGGGGGGTACTTC.

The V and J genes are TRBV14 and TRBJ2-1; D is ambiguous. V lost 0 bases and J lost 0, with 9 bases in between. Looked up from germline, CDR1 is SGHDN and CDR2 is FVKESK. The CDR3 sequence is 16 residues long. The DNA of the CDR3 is TGTGCCAGCAGCCAAGATCCTACCGACTCCTACAATGAGCAGTTCTTC. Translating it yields CASSQDPTDSYNEQFF.

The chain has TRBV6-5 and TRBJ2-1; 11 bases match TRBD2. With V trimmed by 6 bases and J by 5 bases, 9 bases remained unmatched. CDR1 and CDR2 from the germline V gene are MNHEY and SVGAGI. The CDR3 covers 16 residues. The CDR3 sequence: CASSYGVAGGDNEQFF. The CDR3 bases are TGTGCCAGCAGCTACGGGGTAGCGGGGGGGGACAATGAGCAGTTCTTC.

CDR3 coding DNA: TGTGCCAGCAGGAGAGAGACACTAGCGGGGGGGCCCCAAAACATTCAGTACTTC. This sequence encodes CASRRETLAGGPQNIQYF. The rearrangement uses TRBV21-1 and TRBJ2-4; TRBD2 reflects the table's D call only, with no check against the DNA. TRBV21-1 is marked as a pseudogene. The CDR3 contains 18 residues.

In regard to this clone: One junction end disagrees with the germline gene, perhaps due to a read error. Here the CDR3 DNA reads TGTGCTAGCAGCTTAGCACCGGGGTTAGGACTCTACAATGAGCAGTTCTTC. Its translation: CASSLAPGLGLYNEQFF. This chain links TRBV7-7 with TRBJ2-1; a possible D gene is TRBD2 (5 bases). The CDR3 covers 17 residues. Germline CDR1 SSHAT, CDR2 FNYEAQ (reference sequence).

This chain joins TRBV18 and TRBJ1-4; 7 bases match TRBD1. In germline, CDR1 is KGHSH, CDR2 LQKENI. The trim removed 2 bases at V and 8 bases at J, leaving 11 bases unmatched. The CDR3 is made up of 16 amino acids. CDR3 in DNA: TGTGCCAGCTCACCAGGGTCGGTGACAGGGAACGAAAAACTGTTTTTT. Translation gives CASSPGSVTGNEKLFF. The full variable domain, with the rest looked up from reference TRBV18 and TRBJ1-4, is NAGVMQNPRHLVRRRGQEARLRCSPMKGHSHVYWYRQLPEEGLKFMVYLQKENIIDESGMPKERFSAEFPKEGPSILRIQQVVRGDSAAYFCASSPGSVTGNEKLFFGSGTQLSVL.

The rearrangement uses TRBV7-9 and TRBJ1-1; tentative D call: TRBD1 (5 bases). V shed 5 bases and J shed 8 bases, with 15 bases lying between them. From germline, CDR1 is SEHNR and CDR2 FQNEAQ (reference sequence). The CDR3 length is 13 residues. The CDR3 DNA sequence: TGTGCCAGCAGCCAAGATTTTAACAGGGAAGCTTTCTTT. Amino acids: CASSQDFNREAFF.

CDR3 amino acids: CATSRHRVALSYEQYF. CDR3 nucleotide sequence: TGTGCCACCAGCAGACACAGGGTAGCCTTATCCTACGAGCAGTACTTC. The V gene is TRBV15, the J gene TRBJ2-7; TRBD1 might be the D (6 bases). V gave up 2 bases and J gave up 1 base, with 15 bases separating them. There are 16 residues in the CDR3. Per the germline V gene, CDR1 is LNHNV and CDR2 is YYDKDF (reference sequence).

The CDR3 spells CASRGAGGLYEQYF. Here the CDR3 DNA reads TGTGCCAGCAGGGGAGCGGGGGGGCTGTACGAGCAGTACTTC. The chain has TRBV6-1 and TRBJ2-7; 10 bases agree with TRBD2. Germline-derived CDR1 and CDR2 are MNHNS and SASEGT. The V and J ends lost 6 bases and 4 bases, in that order; junction bases with no gene match: 6. The CDR3 has 14 residues.

The CDR3, as DNA: TGTGCCAGTAGTATCAGGGGGACCCGGGATGGCTACACCTTC. Amino acid sequence: CASSIRGTRDGYTF. The chain has TRBV19 and TRBJ1-2, with 7 bases that match TRBD1. The CDR3 is 14 amino acids. The germline V gene encodes CDR1 LNHDA and CDR2 SQIVND (reference sequence). Trimming cost V 3 bases and J 6 bases; bases outside gene matches: 7.

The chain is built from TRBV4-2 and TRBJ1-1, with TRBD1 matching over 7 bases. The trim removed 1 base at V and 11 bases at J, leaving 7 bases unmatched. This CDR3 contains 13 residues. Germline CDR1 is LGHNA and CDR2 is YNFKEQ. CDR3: CASSQGYRGFAFF. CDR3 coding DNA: TGTGCCAGCAGCCAAGGATACAGGGGTTTTGCTTTCTTT.

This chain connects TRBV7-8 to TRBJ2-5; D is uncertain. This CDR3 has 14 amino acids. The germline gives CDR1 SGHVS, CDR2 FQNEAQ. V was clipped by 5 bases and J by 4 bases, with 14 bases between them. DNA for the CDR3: TGTGCCAGCAGCCACCGCTACCGGAGAGAGACCCAGTACTTC. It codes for CASSHRYRRETQYF.

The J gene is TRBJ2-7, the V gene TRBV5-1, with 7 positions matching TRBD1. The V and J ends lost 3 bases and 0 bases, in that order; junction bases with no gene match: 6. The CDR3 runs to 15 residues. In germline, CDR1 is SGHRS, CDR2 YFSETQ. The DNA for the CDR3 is TGCGCCAGCAGCTGGGGACAGTTGCGCTCCTACGAGCAGTACTTC. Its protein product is CASSWGQLRSYEQYF.